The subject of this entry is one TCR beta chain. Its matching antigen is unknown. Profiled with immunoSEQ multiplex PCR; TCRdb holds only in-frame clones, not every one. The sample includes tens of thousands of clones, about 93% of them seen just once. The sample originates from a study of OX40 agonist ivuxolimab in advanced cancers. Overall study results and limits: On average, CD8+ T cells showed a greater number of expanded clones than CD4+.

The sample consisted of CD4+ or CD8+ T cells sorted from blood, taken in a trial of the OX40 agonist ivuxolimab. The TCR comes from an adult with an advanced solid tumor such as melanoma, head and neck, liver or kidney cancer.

The DNA for the CDR3 is TGTGCCACCAGCAGAGATGGGAGTCCGACCACACTAGCCAAAAACATTCAGTACTTC. Amino acids: CATSRDGSPTTLAKNIQYF. This chain links TRBV15 with TRBJ2-4; D perhaps matches TRBD2 (5 bases). Per the germline V gene, CDR1 is LNHNV and CDR2 is YYDKDF (reference sequence). The CDR3 contains 19 residues. V gave up 0 bases and J gave up 0 bases, with 18 bases separating them.